These T cell receptor beta chains were read from a single sample in a study of beta chain features in type 1 diabetes. The table came from immunoSEQ multiplex PCR; TCRdb's copy has only in-frame clones and leaves some out. The data show 10,000 to 15,000 clones, under 50% seen once. Sequencing used stem cell memory CD4+ T cells from blood. The receptors here all came from a man between 18 and 35 years old in good health. CDR3s include the opening cysteine and the closing phenylalanine or tryptophan. Clone size is stated in some rows and not others, as once, few, many or a class when expanded.

V	J	size	CDR3
TRBV28	TRBJ2-7	NA	CASIPGTGAYEQYF
TRBV5-1	TRBJ2-2	NA	CASSLTGTGGLGELFF
TRBV27	TRBJ2-2	NA	CASSSWDRVNTGELFF
TRBV9	TRBJ2-7	NA	CASGRDRASYEQYF
TRBV7-2	TRBJ2-7	few	CASSYLVLAGEQYF
TRBV25-1	TRBJ1-2	once	CASSELYLGRIGYTF
TRBV9	TRBJ2-2	NA	CASSPHASGGSGELFF
TRBV18	TRBJ1-2	NA	CASSPPAGQGFGYTF
TRBV15	TRBJ2-1	NA	CATSRDTSGGAREQFF
TRBV21-1	TRBJ2-7	once	CASSKGRTGARYEQYF
TRBV11-2	TRBJ2-7	NA	CASSLAFGTSVSYEQYF
TRBV23-1	TRBJ2-2	few	CASSPATRGTGELFF
TRBV7-9	TRBJ2-1	NA	CASSSLGLAGSSYNEQFF
TRBV11-1	TRBJ2-3	few	CASSFQLAGAVTDTQYF
TRBV7-2	TRBJ1-1	few	CASSQTGGSLNTEAFF
TRBV28	TRBJ2-7	once	CASSKDSGSSYEQYF
TRBV7-2	TRBJ1-4	few	CASSYRGVNEKLFF
TRBV6-5	TRBJ2-3	once	CASSYGPGTDTQYF
TRBV5-4	TRBJ2-7	NA	CASSQGLTGFEQYF
TRBV19	TRBJ1-5	NA	CASSTHHLGGSNQPQHF
TRBV5-1	TRBJ1-1	once	CASSFTGSAGTEAFF
TRBV5-8	TRBJ2-1	NA	CASTSMRGLHNEQFF
TRBV19	TRBJ1-3	NA	CATTDYPSGNTIYF
TRBV6-1	TRBJ2-5	NA	CASSVDRGTETQYF
TRBV5-1	TRBJ2-5	NA	CASSRDSLETQYF
TRBV5-5	TRBJ1-5	NA	CASSIRGDGQPQHF
TRBV19	TRBJ1-2	few	CASSIGEDGYTF
TRBV7-2	TRBJ2-7	few	CASSPSVGTGILEQYF
TRBV19	TRBJ1-3	NA	CASSLQERDTIYF
TRBV2	TRBJ1-4	NA	CASSERGADEKLFF
TRBV4-2	TRBJ2-5	few	CASSPDSQLTETQYF
TRBV4-3	TRBJ2-7	NA	CASSQDPAFGRDYEQYF
TRBV15	TRBJ1-5	NA	CATSSTTTGGFYQPQHF
TRBV7-6	TRBJ2-3	NA	CASSLAPDLATDTQYF
TRBV5-1	TRBJ1-6	few	CASSLRQGADSPLHF
TRBV11-2	TRBJ1-2	few	CASKQGFDSLFYGYTF
TRBV7-2	TRBJ2-1	NA	CASSLSAGGLSNEQFF
TRBV6-5	TRBJ1-5	NA	CASRRENQPQHF
TRBV7-2	TRBJ1-2	NA	CASSLGAGGAVYGYTF
TRBV4-1	TRBJ2-7	NA	CASSLPGDPIYEQYF
TRBV5-4	TRBJ2-5	NA	CASSLVTGQESYF